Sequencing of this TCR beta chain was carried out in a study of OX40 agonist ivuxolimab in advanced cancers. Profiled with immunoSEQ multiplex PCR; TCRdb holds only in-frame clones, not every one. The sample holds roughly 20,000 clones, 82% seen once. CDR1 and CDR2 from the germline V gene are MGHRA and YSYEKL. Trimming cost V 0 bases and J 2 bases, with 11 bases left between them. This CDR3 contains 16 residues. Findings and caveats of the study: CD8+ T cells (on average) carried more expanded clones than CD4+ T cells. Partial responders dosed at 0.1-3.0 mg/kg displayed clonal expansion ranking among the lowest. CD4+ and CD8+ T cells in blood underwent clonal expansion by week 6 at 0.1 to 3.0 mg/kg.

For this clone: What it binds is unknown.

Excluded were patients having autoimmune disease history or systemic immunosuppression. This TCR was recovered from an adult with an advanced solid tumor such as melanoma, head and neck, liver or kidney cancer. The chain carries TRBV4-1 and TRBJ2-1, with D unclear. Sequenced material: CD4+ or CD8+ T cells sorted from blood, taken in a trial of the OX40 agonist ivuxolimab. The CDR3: CASSQDVTGAYNEQFF. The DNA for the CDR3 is TGCGCCAGCAGCCAAGATGTAACGGGTGCCTACAATGAGCAGTTCTTC.